This T cell receptor beta chain was found in a study of blood T cells in healthy people across ages (dated by TCRdb to the mid-2010s). Regarding the research as a whole: In model experiments, template switching captured roughly one uniquely barcoded TCR beta cDNA molecule for every two T cells. The donors were split into four age groups: young (average around 16 years), middle-aged (39), aged (approximately 60) and long-lived (under 85). The study measured age-related changes in TCR beta repertoire diversity using deep sequencing normalized with unique cDNA molecular identifiers. For two donors (one aged 18 to 30 and one aged 80 or older), the study analyzed two additional independent replicas of 1 million unique cDNA reads from the same blood draw. Donors of different ages were randomly distributed across sequencing lanes to avoid experimental bias.

The roughly 39 donors, aged about 6 to 90 years, were systemically healthy Caucasian individuals from Russia. Each donor gave ten milliliters of peripheral blood, collected into EDTA-treated Vacutainer tubes. Ficoll-Paque density-gradient centrifugation was used to isolate PBMCs, with at least 7 million obtained per sample. Trizol reagent was used to extract total RNA from the PBMCs, yielding at least 6 micrograms per sample. For every donor, flow cytometry on a PBMC aliquot measured the percentage of naive CD45RAhigh/CD27high T cells. This clonotype was seen ten or more times. What this receptor recognizes is not known. There are no base qualities to consult, and no much larger clone falls within one base. Between the V and J ends, shortened by 7 bases and 5 bases respectively, the junction contains 15 bases. The CDR3 covers 14 residues, taking in both the cysteine and the phenylalanine. Only CDR3 DNA is held: 42 bases, read in frame from base 1.

The method was 5' RACE. The reads were generated on an Illumina HiSeq 2500. A second PCR of about 6 to 12 cycles was run with a J-beta primer mix and a sample-barcoded 5' primer. A unique molecular identifier was introduced onto each TCR beta cDNA molecule by a template-switch 5' adaptor carrying 12 random nucleotides. Each sample yielded at least 2.5 million CDR3-containing paired-end reads. First-strand cDNA was synthesized from all RNA with the Mint cDNA synthesis kit, primed by a TRBC-specific oligonucleotide. Following uracil-DNA glycosylase treatment, a first 18-cycle PCR with universal primers M1SS and BC2_uni_R was performed on all cDNA. The paper's data handling went like this. For normalization, 1 million high-quality reads were randomly selected from each sample, with every read carrying a distinct molecular identifier. Reads with shared molecular identifiers were discarded instead of being binned into consensus sequences. MiTCR, with a Q25 quality threshold and the strictest error-elimination algorithm, was used for CDR3 identification, clonotype clustering and error correction. A nonparametric unseen species model using Euler transformation provided a lower-bound estimate of total TCR beta diversity. The public reads were reprocessed in TCRdb via fastp at Q25 and MiXCR, keeping in-frame beta chains. Rows are combined by CDR3 protein, so each entry shows the most common genes and DNA. V and J calls and clone size were set by TCRdb, not the authors. The sample table holds some 790,000 distinct CDR3 sequences, of which around 28% were seen once. Around 16% of the sample lies in the top ten.

Overall study results and their limits: Compared with the aged group, the long-lived group had more naive CD4+ T cells, fewer expanded clones and increased TCR diversity, a pattern suggesting age selection. Donor CMV infection status was unknown, potentially confounding age-related changes in expanded clonotypes. Observed TCR beta diversity per million T cells fell roughly linearly with age, and a significant reduction was already apparent by age around 36. Estimates of total diversity based on one million sequenced T cells were considered lower bounds and underestimates. Bulk unsorted PBMC profiling prevented conclusive comparison of naive and antigen-experienced compartments. A strong correlation was found between observed TCR beta diversity and the percentage of naive T cells measured by flow cytometry.

The chain joins TRBV12-3 or TRBV12-4 to TRBJ2-1; TRBD2 is a possible D gene, resting on 6 matching bases. This TCR derives from an elderly woman in good health. The sample taken for sequencing was blood. The DNA is TGTGCCAGCACTTCTTTGGGGGGAAACAATGAGCAGTTCTTC. Its protein is CASTSLGGNNEQFF.